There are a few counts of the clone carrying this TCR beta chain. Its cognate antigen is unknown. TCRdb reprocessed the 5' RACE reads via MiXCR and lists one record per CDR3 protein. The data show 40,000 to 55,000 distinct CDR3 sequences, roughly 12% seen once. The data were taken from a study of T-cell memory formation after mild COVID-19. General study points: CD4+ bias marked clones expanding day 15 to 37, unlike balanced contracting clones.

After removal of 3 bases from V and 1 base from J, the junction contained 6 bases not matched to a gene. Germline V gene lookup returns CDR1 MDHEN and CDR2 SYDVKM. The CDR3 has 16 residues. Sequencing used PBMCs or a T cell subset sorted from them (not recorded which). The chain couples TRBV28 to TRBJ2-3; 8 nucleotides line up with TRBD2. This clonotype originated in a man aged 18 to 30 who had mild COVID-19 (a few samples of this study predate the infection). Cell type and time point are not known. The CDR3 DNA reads TGTGCCAGCAGTTTGGGGTCAGCGGGGGGCACAGATACGCAGTATTTT. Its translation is CASSLGSAGGTDTQYF.